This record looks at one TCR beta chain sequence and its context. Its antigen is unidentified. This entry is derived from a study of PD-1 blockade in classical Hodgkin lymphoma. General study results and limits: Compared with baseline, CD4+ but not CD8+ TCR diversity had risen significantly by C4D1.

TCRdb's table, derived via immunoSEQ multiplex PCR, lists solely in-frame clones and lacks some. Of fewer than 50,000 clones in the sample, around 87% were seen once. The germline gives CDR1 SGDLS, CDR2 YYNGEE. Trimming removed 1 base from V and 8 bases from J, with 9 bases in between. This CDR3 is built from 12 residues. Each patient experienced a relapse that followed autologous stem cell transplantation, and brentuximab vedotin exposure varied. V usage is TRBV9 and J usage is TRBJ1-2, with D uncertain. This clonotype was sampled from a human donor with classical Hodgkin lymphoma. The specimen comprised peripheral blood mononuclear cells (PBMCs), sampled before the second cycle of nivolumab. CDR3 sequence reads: CASSVWTEGYTF. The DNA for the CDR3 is TGTGCCAGCAGCGTATGGACGGAAGGCTACACCTTC.